Listed below are T cell receptor beta chains from one sample, sequenced in a study of T-cell reconstitution after alpha-beta-depleted transplantation in children. TCRdb called the PCR reads again in MiXCR, with one record for every CDR3 protein. This table has hundreds of thousands of distinct CDR3 sequences, 16% appearing once. The specimen was PBMCs from the stem cell graft donor, collected from the stem cell graft. Receptors originate from a human donor who donated a stem cell graft to a child with acute myeloid leukemia. The CDR3 runs from the conserved cysteine through the conserved F or W. D genes are given only for firm matches. The size entry is marked missing in some rows and otherwise reads once, few, many or a size class.

abundance: many; v_gene: TRBV20-1; j_gene: TRBJ1-2; d_gene: .; CDR3nt: TGCAGTTCAACCCCCCTAGGGAGGGTGGAAGGCTACACCTTC; CDR3aa: CSSTPLGRVEGYTF
abundance: .; v_gene: TRBV5-1; j_gene: TRBJ2-2; d_gene: .; CDR3nt: TGCGCCAGCAGAGGCTCACCGAACACCGGGGAGCTGTTTTTT; CDR3aa: CASRGSPNTGELFF
abundance: many; v_gene: TRBV5-6; j_gene: TRBJ1-6; d_gene: .; CDR3nt: TGTGCCAGCAGCTTTTACCGGGGTTCACCCCTCCACTTT; CDR3aa: CASSFYRGSPLHF
abundance: many; v_gene: TRBV20-1; j_gene: TRBJ2-4; d_gene: TRBD2; CDR3nt: TGCAGTGCTAGGGGAGGGTATGGAGACATTCAGTACTTC; CDR3aa: CSARGGYGDIQYF
abundance: few; v_gene: TRBV28; j_gene: TRBJ2-2; d_gene: .; CDR3nt: TGTGCCAGCGGGGAGGCGGGGCGGGACACCGGGGAGCTGTTTTTT; CDR3aa: CASGEAGRDTGELFF
abundance: many; v_gene: TRBV7-9; j_gene: TRBJ2-1; d_gene: TRBD2; CDR3nt: TGTGCCAGCAGCTGGGTAGCGGGGGGACCTAATGAGCAGTTCTTC; CDR3aa: CASSWVAGGPNEQFF
abundance: few; v_gene: TRBV11-3; j_gene: TRBJ2-7; d_gene: .; CDR3nt: TGTGCCAGCAGCTTGGCGGGGTCAGACTACGAGCAGTACTTC; CDR3aa: CASSLAGSDYEQYF
abundance: many; v_gene: TRBV6-5; j_gene: TRBJ2-3; d_gene: .; CDR3nt: TGTGCCAGCAGTTTCGGCGGGAATGTAGTACATACGCAGTATTTT; CDR3aa: CASSFGGNVVHTQYF
abundance: many; v_gene: TRBV29-1; j_gene: TRBJ1-1; d_gene: TRBD1; CDR3nt: TGCAGCGTGGGGACAGCTAACACTGAAGCTTTCTTT; CDR3aa: CSVGTANTEAFF
abundance: many; v_gene: TRBV15; j_gene: TRBJ2-2; d_gene: .; CDR3nt: TGTGCCACCAGCAGAGACAGGGCCTTGAACACCGGGGAGCTGTTTTTT; CDR3aa: CATSRDRALNTGELFF
abundance: many; v_gene: TRBV20-1; j_gene: TRBJ2-3; d_gene: .; CDR3nt: TGCAGTGCCAAGGGTGGGGGCGCGTCAGATACGCAGTATTTT; CDR3aa: CSAKGGGASDTQYF
abundance: many; v_gene: TRBV20-1; j_gene: TRBJ1-5; d_gene: .; CDR3nt: TGCAGTGCGGGCGGGGGCTATAGCAATCAGCCCCAGCATTTT; CDR3aa: CSAGGGYSNQPQHF